This T cell receptor beta chain originates from a study of blood T cell repertoires in COVID-19. Study-wide context: PBMCs, B-cell-depleted T cells, or T cells provided the cDNA or gDNA that made up the material.

Profiling relied on immunoSEQ multiplex PCR, and the TCRdb table lists in-frame clones only, not all of them. The data hold about 89,000 clones, with 88% observed a single time. Material: peripheral blood. The receptor comes from a man aged 60 to 75 with acute or convalescent COVID-19.

The CDR3: CASSLVVGAGSPLHF. CDR3 sequence (DNA): TGCGCCAGCAGCTTAGTGGTAGGGGCCGGCTCACCCCTCCACTTT. This chain connects TRBV5-1 to TRBJ1-6, with D possibly TRBD1 on 5 matching bases. Germline assignment: CDR1 SGHRS and CDR2 YFSETQ. This CDR3 spans 15 amino acids. V was trimmed by 2 bases and J by 10 bases, leaving 16 bases between them.